This T cell receptor (beta chain) was sequenced during a study of cytomegalovirus exposure and HLA in healthy donors. Trimming removed 4 bases at V and 3 bases at J, with 17 bases between. This CDR3 comprises 17 residues. Germline loops: CDR1 SGHNT, CDR2 YYREEE (reference sequence). PCR used 60 Vbeta primers and 13 Jbeta primers. Profiling relied on immunoSEQ multiplex PCR, and the TCRdb table lists in-frame clones only, not all of them. This repertoire comprises about 160,000 clones; its ten largest clones make up 1% to 1.5%. Sequencing input: PBMCs. The sequence was obtained from a woman aged 55 to 70 in good health and CMV-seronegative. This sequence joins TRBV5-4 and TRBJ1-6; the D gene is possibly TRBD1 (6 bases). In nucleotides, the CDR3 is TGTGCCAGCAGCCCAGACGCAGGGGAAAACTATAATTCACCCCTCCACTTT. Encoded protein: CASSPDAGENYNSPLHF.